The rows below give T cell receptor beta chains drawn from one sample of a study of a mutant IDH1 vaccine in newly diagnosed glioma. Profiled with immunoSEQ multiplex PCR; TCRdb holds only in-frame clones, not every one. The sample comprises about 54,000 clones, about 85% of which are singletons, and 4.1% rests with the top ten. These TCRs' antigens remain unknown. This specimen was PBMCs, taken from a glioma patient whose treatment included an IDH1 peptide vaccine. Source of these receptors: a woman aged 18 to 35 with glioma. Each CDR3 is given with its conserved first and last residue. The D gene is left open where the match is weak. The size entry is marked missing in some rows and otherwise reads once, few, many or a size class.

V,size,D,J,CDR3,DNA
TRBV27,NA,TRBD1,TRBJ1-1,CASSQTGGRTEAFF,TGTGCCAGCAGTCAGACAGGGGGCCGTACTGAAGCTTTCTTT
TRBV7-2,NA,NA,TRBJ2-7,CASSLASLYEQYF,TGTGCCAGCAGCTTAGCCAGTCTCTACGAGCAGTACTTC
TRBV10-1,NA,TRBD2,TRBJ2-1,CASSDHSGGEQFF,TGCGCCAGCAGTGATCACAGCGGGGGTGAGCAGTTCTTC
TRBV5-1,NA,NA,TRBJ2-5,CASSPGQETQYF,TGCGCCAGCAGCCCGGGGCAAGAGACCCAGTACTTC
TRBV18,NA,TRBD2,TRBJ2-3,CASSFSGGSTDTQYF,TGTGCCAGCTCTTTTAGCGGGGGCTCCACAGATACGCAGTATTTT
TRBV7-2,NA,NA,TRBJ1-1,CASSTDSFGLRSAEAFF,TGTGCCAGCAGCACTGACAGTTTTGGATTGAGGTCGGCTGAAGCTTTCTTT
TRBV7-2,NA,NA,TRBJ2-1,CASSSQDGVGQFF,TGTGCCAGCAGCTCTCAGGACGGGGTAGGACAGTTCTTC
TRBV7-6,NA,NA,TRBJ2-7,CASSLRGASYEQYF,TGTGCCAGCAGCTTACGCGGGGCCTCCTACGAGCAGTACTTC
TRBV7-9,few,NA,TRBJ2-2,CASSLRVAGELFF,TGTGCCAGCAGCTTACGGGTCGCCGGGGAGCTGTTTTTT
TRBV7-3,NA,NA,TRBJ1-2,CASSRPAQIYGYTF,TGTGCCAGCAGCCGACCGGCGCAAATCTATGGCTACACCTTC
TRBV10-3,NA,NA,TRBJ2-7,CAISELRLSYEQYF,TGTGCCATCAGTGAGCTCAGGCTTTCCTACGAGCAGTACTTC
TRBV21-1,NA,NA,TRBJ2-7,CASYEQYF,TGTGCCAGCTACGAGCAGTACTTC
TRBV11-3,NA,NA,TRBJ2-1,CASTGQSDEQFF,TGTGCCAGCACCGGACAATCCGATGAGCAGTTCTTC
TRBV5-5,NA,TRBD2,TRBJ2-7,CASSLSGGPSYEQYF,TGTGCCAGCAGCTTGAGCGGGGGCCCCTCCTACGAGCAGTACTTC
TRBV15,NA,TRBD1,TRBJ1-4,CATGQGGEVGEKLFF,TGTGCCACAGGACAGGGGGGTGAGGTTGGTGAAAAACTGTTTTTT
TRBV7-9,few,TRBD1,TRBJ1-1,CASSLAGGVNTEAFF,TGTGCCAGCAGCTTAGCAGGGGGCGTGAACACTGAAGCTTTCTTT
TRBV7-8,NA,NA,TRBJ2-1,CASSLVVQGNEQFF,TGTGCCAGCAGCTTAGTGGTTCAGGGGAATGAGCAGTTCTTC
TRBV5-4,NA,TRBD2,TRBJ2-1,CASSLGLAGSNEQFF,TGTGCCAGCAGCTTAGGACTAGCGGGTAGCAATGAGCAGTTCTTC
TRBV30,NA,TRBD1,TRBJ1-1,CAWSRTGGTEAFF,TGTGCCTGGAGCCGGACAGGGGGGACTGAAGCTTTCTTT
TRBV27,few,NA,TRBJ1-5,CASRGPQGRPQHF,TGTGCCAGCAGGGGACCCCAGGGACGGCCCCAGCATTTT
TRBV5-6,NA,NA,TRBJ2-5,CASSFDRRKQETQYF,TGTGCCAGCAGCTTTGACAGGAGAAAACAAGAGACCCAGTACTTC
TRBV6-5,NA,NA,TRBJ1-4,CASSRKLQEKLFF,TGTGCCAGCAGTCGGAAGCTTCAGGAAAAACTGTTTTTT
TRBV29-1,NA,TRBD1,TRBJ1-1,CSVEDRQGMNTEAFF,TGCAGCGTTGAAGATCGACAGGGGATGAACACTGAAGCTTTCTTT
TRBV7-9,NA,TRBD2,TRBJ2-1,CASRSGGASNEQFF,TGTGCCAGCAGGAGCGGGGGGGCGAGTAATGAGCAGTTCTTC
TRBV2,NA,NA,TRBJ2-7,CASIAGVEQYF,TGTGCCAGCATAGCTGGGGTCGAGCAGTACTTC
TRBV6-1,NA,TRBD1,TRBJ2-7,CASSEVPGQASGEQYF,TGTGCCAGCAGTGAAGTTCCGGGACAGGCGTCGGGTGAGCAGTACTTC
TRBV30,few,TRBD1,TRBJ1-5,CAWSGGGHGQPQHF,TGTGCCTGGAGTGGAGGGGGCCACGGGCAGCCCCAGCATTTT
TRBV4-1,once,NA,TRBJ2-3,CASSPSTPGATDTQYF,TGCGCCAGCAGCCCGAGTACCCCCGGGGCCACAGATACGCAGTATTTT
TRBV5-4,once,TRBD2,TRBJ2-7,CASTPSDGRAMYEQYF,TGTGCCAGCACCCCAAGTGACGGGAGGGCCATGTACGAGCAGTACTTC
TRBV14,NA,NA,TRBJ1-1,CASSLVGGSRGAFF,TGTGCCAGCAGCCTCGTGGGAGGTAGTAGGGGGGCTTTCTTT
TRBV27,NA,TRBD1,TRBJ1-1,CASSRRSGTGVITEAFF,TGTGCCAGCAGTCGGCGGTCCGGGACAGGGGTCATCACGGAAGCTTTCTTT
TRBV30,NA,NA,TRBJ2-1,CAWSRGRGYNEQFF,TGTGCCTGGAGTCGGGGGCGCGGTTACAATGAGCAGTTCTTC
TRBV9,NA,NA,TRBJ2-2,CASSVNTGELFF,TGTGCCAGCAGCGTCAACACCGGGGAGCTGTTTTTT